Below, 20 T cell receptor beta chains from the same sample are listed, as sequenced in a study of shared clonotypes between healthy human individuals. The protocol was immunoSEQ multiplex PCR, while the TCRdb copy is restricted to in-frame clones and leaves out a portion. This table has approximately 2,000,000 clones, roughly 90% appearing once. Sequenced sample: naive CD4+ T cells from PBMCs. Specified subset: CD45RA+ positively selected. The source of these receptors is a man aged 18-30 years in good health. Some clones in this sample may be carry-over from other donors' samples.

The chain recombines TRBV7-2 with TRBJ2-7; TRBD2 aligns across 7 bases. The CDR3 spans 14 residues. The V and J ends lost 0 bases and 6 bases, in that order; junction bases with no gene match: 5. The V gene's germline CDR1 is SGHTA and CDR2 FQGNSA. Here the CDR3 reads CASSLAGGPFEQYF. Written as DNA, the CDR3 is TGTGCCAGCAGCTTAGCGGGAGGGCCTTTCGAGCAGTACTTC. The full variable domain, in which reference TRBV7-2 and TRBJ2-7 provide the parts outside the CDR3, is GAGVSQSPSNKVTEKGKDVELRCDPISGHTALYWYRQSLGQGLEFLIYFQGNSAPDKSGLPSDRFSAERTGGSVSTLTIQRTQQEDSAVYLCASSLAGGPFEQYFGPGTRLTVT.

This clone was seen a handful of times. J is TRBJ1-5 and V is TRBV29-1, with D possibly TRBD1 on 6 matching bases. The CDR3 loop spans 12 amino acids. Germline V gives CDR1 SQVTM, CDR2 ANQGSEA. Deletions cut 7 bases from V and 6 bases from J, with 13 bases between. The CDR3 DNA is TGCAGCGGACAGGCGCCGGGTCAGCCCCAGCATTTT. This codes for CSGQAPGQPQHF. The variable domain in full, completed from reference TRBV29-1 and TRBJ1-5, reads SAVISQKPSRDICQRGTSLTIQCQVDSQVTMMFWYRQQPGQSLTLIATANQGSEATYESGFVIDKFPISRPNLTFSTLTVSNMSPEDSSIYLCSGQAPGQPQHFGDGTRLSIL.

V and J are TRBV7-8 and TRBJ2-1; D gene uncertain. V lost 5 bases to trimming and J lost 0 bases, with 17 bases between them. The germline gives CDR1 SGHVS, CDR2 FQNEAQ. The CDR3 covers 17 residues. The CDR3 sequence is CASSPLIRTSSYNEQFF. Written as DNA, the CDR3 is TGTGCCAGCAGCCCACTGATCCGGACCAGCTCCTACAATGAGCAGTTCTTC.

The CDR3 DNA reads as TGTGCCAGCAGCGCCAGGGGGCGAATCTTGGGCAATGAGCAGTTCTTC. The encoded protein is CASSARGRILGNEQFF. This chain joins TRBV9 and TRBJ2-1, with 8 bases identical to TRBD1. This CDR3 is 16 amino acids long. The V gene end was trimmed by 3 bases and the J gene end by 6 bases; junction bases not matched to a gene: 11. Germline lookup yields CDR1 SGDLS and CDR2 YYNGEE.

V is TRBV12-2 and J is TRBJ1-4. TRBV12-2 has pseudogene status. This CDR3 comprises 11 residues. The CDR3 sequence: CASGMREKLFF. Here the CDR3 DNA reads TGTGCAAGTGGGATGAGGGAAAAACTGTTTTTT.

The chain recombines TRBV5-1 with TRBJ2-3; weak D call: TRBD2 (7 bases). CDR3 length: 15 amino acids. Trimming pared 4 bases from V and 3 bases from J, leaving 15 bases between. Germline-derived CDR1 and CDR2 are SGHRS and YFSETQ. The CDR3 reads CASSGRVQGTDTQYF. The CDR3 DNA reads TGCGCCAGCAGCGGGAGGGTACAGGGAACAGATACGCAGTATTTT.

The chain combines TRBV5-1 with TRBJ1-2; 8 positions match TRBD1. The germline V gene encodes CDR1 SGHRS and CDR2 YFSETQ. After removal of 3 bases from V and 0 bases from J, the junction contained 4 bases not matched to a gene. The CDR3 consists of 15 residues. CDR3 nucleotide sequence: TGCGCCAGCAGCTCAGACAGGGGCTCTAACTATGGCTACACCTTC. Protein: CASSSDRGSNYGYTF.

This clone was observed a single time. This sequence joins TRBV6-5 and TRBJ1-3, with D uncertain. Germline lookup yields CDR1 MNHEY and CDR2 SVGAGI. CDR3 length: 15 residues. V was cut by 5 bases and J by 2 bases, with 13 bases left in between. CDR3 region: CASSPSVGAGNTIYF. In DNA, the CDR3 is TGTGCCAGCAGTCCATCAGTTGGGGCTGGAAACACCATATATTTT.

This clone has only one observation. The chain links TRBV28 to TRBJ2-7; the match to TRBD1 covers 12 bases. The ends lost 6 bases at V and 0 bases at J; junction bases unmatched: 21. The CDR3 totals 21 residues. Germline V lookup: CDR1 MDHEN, CDR2 SYDVKM. The CDR3 region has the DNA TGTGCCAGCAGCCCAGCCGGGACAGGGGGCCAATGGGGAAAAAGCTCCTACGAGCAGTACTTC. Its translation is CASSPAGTGGQWGKSSYEQYF.

This clone was seen only once. This sequence joins TRBV6-6 and TRBJ2-3; D is unclear. CDR1 is MNHNY and CDR2 is SVGAGI in the germline V gene (reference sequence). The CDR3 is 12 amino acids. The V and J ends lost 2 bases and 2 bases respectively, with 2 bases between them. CDR3 amino acids: CASSYPTDTQYF. The CDR3 DNA is TGTGCCAGCAGTTACCCCACAGATACGCAGTATTTT.

This chain connects TRBV13 to TRBJ1-2; 10 nucleotides match TRBD1. The CDR3 totals 14 residues. CDR1 and CDR2 from the germline V gene are PRHDT and FYEKMQ (reference sequence). The junction had 6 bases not matched to a gene; V was cut back by 3 bases and J by 8 bases. The DNA for the CDR3 is TGTGCCAGCAGCTTCGGGACAGGGGTCGGGGGCTACACCTTC. It translates to CASSFGTGVGGYTF.

The chain links TRBV5-1 to TRBJ2-2, with 8 positions matching TRBD1. In germline, CDR1 is SGHRS, CDR2 YFSETQ. This CDR3 has 13 amino acids. Trimming cost V 3 bases and J 7 bases; bases outside gene matches: 2. The chain's CDR3 is CASSSDRVGELFF. CDR3 nucleotides: TGCGCCAGCAGCTCGGACAGGGTCGGGGAGCTGTTTTTT.

V is TRBV5-1 and J is TRBJ2-3, with 7 positions matching TRBD1. V shed 4 bases, J shed 0 bases, and the junction held 5 bases outside the gene matches. The CDR3 runs 15 residues. Germline CDR1 reads SGHRS; CDR2 reads YFSETQ. CDR3 sequence: CASSPGQFSTDTQYF. Here the CDR3 DNA reads TGCGCCAGCAGCCCGGGACAGTTTAGCACAGATACGCAGTATTTT.

This rearrangement joins TRBV11-2 to TRBJ1-4; tentative D call: TRBD1 (5 bases). This CDR3 contains 13 residues. V dropped 5 bases and J dropped 8 bases, with 12 bases sitting between them. Germline-derived CDR1 and CDR2 are SGHAT and FQNNGV. The CDR3 region is CASSRDESEKLFF. Here the CDR3 DNA reads TGTGCCAGCAGCCGGGACGAGAGCGAAAAACTGTTTTTT. The full variable domain, in which reference TRBV11-2 and TRBJ1-4 provide the parts outside the CDR3, is EAGVAQSPRYKIIEKRQSVAFWCNPISGHATLYWYQQILGQGPKLLIQFQNNGVVDDSQLPKDRFSAERLKGVDSTLKIQPAKLEDSAVYLCASSRDESEKLFFGSGTQLSVL.

V usage is TRBV28 and J usage is TRBJ1-4; D is unclear. Germline loops: CDR1 MDHEN, CDR2 SYDVKM. CDR3 length: 14 amino acids. Trimming left V 3 bases short and J 2 bases short, with 7 bases between. CDR3 sequence: CASSFEQTNEKLFF. The CDR3 DNA follows: TGTGCCAGCAGTTTCGAACAGACTAATGAAAAACTGTTTTTT.

The V call is TRBV7-2, the J call TRBJ2-7; 15 nucleotides line up with TRBD2. The CDR3 is 15 amino acids. The junction had 5 bases not matched to a gene; V was cut back by 5 bases and J by 6 bases. Germline CDR1 and CDR2: SGHTA and FQGNSA. CDR3 coding DNA: TGTGCCAGCAGCGCCGGACTAGCGGGAGGGGGCGAGCAGTACTTC. Protein: CASSAGLAGGGEQYF. The entire variable domain, with the rest obtained from reference TRBV7-2 and TRBJ2-7, is as follows: GAGVSQSPSNKVTEKGKDVELRCDPISGHTALYWYRQSLGQGLEFLIYFQGNSAPDKSGLPSDRFSAERTGGSVSTLTIQRTQQEDSAVYLCASSAGLAGGGEQYFGPGTRLTVT.

This chain connects TRBV30 to TRBJ1-5, with D uncertain. Germline V gene lookup returns CDR1 GTSNPN and CDR2 SVGIG (reference sequence). The V gene lost 5 bases and the J gene lost 4 bases, with 15 bases spanning the gap. The CDR3 contains 14 residues. In nucleotides, the CDR3 is TGTGCCTGGGGGAAAGCTCGGGGAAATCAGCCCCAGCATTTT. This encodes CAWGKARGNQPQHF.

This CDR3 reads CASSVGGTPLETQYF. CDR3 nucleotides: TGTGCCAGCAGCGTAGGGGGGACACCCCTAGAGACCCAGTACTTC. The chain links TRBV9 to TRBJ2-5, with D possibly TRBD1 on 6 matching bases. Germline assignment: CDR1 SGDLS and CDR2 YYNGEE. The CDR3 totals 15 residues. V lost 0 bases, J lost 4 bases, and 13 bases lay in between.

The chain employs TRBV10-3 and TRBJ2-1; possibly TRBD2 for D (6 bases). The V gene lost 0 bases and the J gene lost 7 bases, with 10 bases spanning the gap. CDR1 ENHRY and CDR2 SYGVKD come from the germline V gene. The CDR3 sequence is 14 residues long. In nucleotides, the CDR3 is TGTGCCATCAGTGAGTCGTACGGGAGTAATGAGCAGTTCTTC. It translates to CAISESYGSNEQFF.

This chain uses TRBV4-2 with TRBJ1-5; D possibly corresponds to TRBD1 (5 bases). From germline, CDR1 is LGHNA and CDR2 YNFKEQ. V lost 1 base and J lost 0, with 7 bases in between. The CDR3 runs 15 residues. CDR3 nucleotides: TGTGCCAGCAGCCAAGTGGGGGATAGCAATCAGCCCCAGCATTTT. Translation gives CASSQVGDSNQPQHF.